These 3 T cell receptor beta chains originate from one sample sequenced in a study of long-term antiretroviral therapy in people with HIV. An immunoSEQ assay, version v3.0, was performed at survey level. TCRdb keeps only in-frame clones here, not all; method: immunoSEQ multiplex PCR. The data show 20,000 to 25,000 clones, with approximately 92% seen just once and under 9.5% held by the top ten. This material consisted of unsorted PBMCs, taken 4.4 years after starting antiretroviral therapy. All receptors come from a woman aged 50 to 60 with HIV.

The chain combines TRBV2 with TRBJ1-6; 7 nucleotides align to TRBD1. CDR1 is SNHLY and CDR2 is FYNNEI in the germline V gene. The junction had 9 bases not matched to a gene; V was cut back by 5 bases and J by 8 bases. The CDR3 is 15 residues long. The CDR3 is CASSSYQGGDSPLHF. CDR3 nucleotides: TGTGCCAGCAGTTCCTATCAGGGGGGCGATTCACCCCTCCACTTT.

As DNA, the CDR3 is TGTGCCAGCTCACCTTATGGACAGGGTGGCACTGAAGCTTTCTTT. It translates to CASSPYGQGGTEAFF. J is TRBJ1-1 and V is TRBV18; the match to TRBD1 covers 8 bases. CDR1 and CDR2 (germline): KGHSH, LQKENI. V lost 3 bases, J lost 4 bases, and 7 bases stayed unmatched. CDR3 length: 15 amino acids.

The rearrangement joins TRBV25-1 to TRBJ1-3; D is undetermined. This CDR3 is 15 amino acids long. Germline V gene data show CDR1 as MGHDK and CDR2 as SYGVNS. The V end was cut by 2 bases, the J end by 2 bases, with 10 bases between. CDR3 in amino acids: CASSELGGPGNTIYF. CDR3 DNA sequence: TGTGCCAGCAGTGAACTAGGAGGTCCTGGAAACACCATATATTTT. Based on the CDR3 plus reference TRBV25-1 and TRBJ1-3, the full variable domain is EADIYQTPRYLVIGTGKKITLECSQTMGHDKMYWYQQDPGMELHLIHYSYGVNSTEKGDLSSESTVSRIRTEHFPLTLESARPSHTSQYLCASSELGGPGNTIYFGEGSWLTVV.